The 23 T cell receptor beta chains reported below all come from one sample, sequenced in a study of OX40 agonist ivuxolimab in advanced cancers. Sequencing used immunoSEQ multiplex PCR; TCRdb keeps in-frame clones, though not all of them. The table includes approximately 71,000 clones, 80% to 85% detected once. The sequenced sample was CD4+ or CD8+ T cells sorted from blood, obtained in a trial of the OX40 agonist ivuxolimab. The source is an adult with an advanced solid tumor such as melanoma, head and neck, liver or kidney cancer.

The chain links TRBV5-4 to TRBJ2-2; 7 nucleotides align to TRBD2. CDR1 is SGHNT, CDR2 YYREEE, per germline (reference sequence). Losses at the gene ends were 2 bases for V and 3 bases for J; bases not matched to a gene: 7. The CDR3 is 16 amino acids. The chain's CDR3 is CASSFAGREDTGELFF. The CDR3 DNA reads as TGTGCCAGCAGCTTCGCAGGGAGGGAGGACACCGGGGAGCTGTTTTTT. The variable domain in full, with the rest retrieved from reference TRBV5-4 and TRBJ2-2, is ETGVTQSPTHLIKTRGQQVTLRCSSQSGHNTVSWYQQALGQGPQFIFQYYREEENGRGNFPPRFSGLQFPNYSSELNVNALELDDSALYLCASSFAGREDTGELFFGEGSRLTVL.

This chain connects TRBV7-2 to TRBJ1-1, with 7 bases identical to TRBD1. Germline CDR1 reads SGHTA; CDR2 reads FQGNSA. There are 14 residues in the CDR3. J lost 4 bases, V lost 4 bases, and 6 bases had no gene match. The CDR3 reads CASSYIGGGTEAFF. The CDR3, as DNA: TGTGCCAGCAGCTATATAGGGGGCGGCACTGAAGCTTTCTTT.

The CDR3 nucleotides read TGTGCCAGTAGTATAGAACGGGGCGACTATGGCTACACCTTC. Translation gives CASSIERGDYGYTF. The chain couples TRBV19 to TRBJ1-2; TRBD1 is a possible D gene (5 bases). The CDR3 totals 14 residues. V was cut by 0 bases and J by 3 bases, with 8 bases left in between. CDR1 is LNHDA and CDR2 is SQIVND in the germline V gene (reference sequence).

This chain links TRBV28 with TRBJ2-7, with TRBD1 identical over 10 bases. There are 15 residues in the CDR3. V lost 5 bases and J lost 5; bases outside the gene matches: 9. CDR1 is MDHEN, CDR2 SYDVKM, per germline. CDR3: CASSPSGDRGHEQYV. The CDR3 DNA reads TGTGCCAGCAGTCCCTCGGGGGACAGGGGCCACGAGCAGTACGTC.

V and J are TRBV7-3 and TRBJ2-7; a weak D match, TRBD2 (6 bases). CDR3 length: 13 amino acids. Germline assignment: CDR1 SGHTA and CDR2 FQGTGA. Trimming took off 7 bases at V and 12 bases at J, with 22 bases between the two ends. DNA of the CDR3: TGTGCCAGCACCTTGCCGGGGATAGCGGAACGGTACGTC. Its protein product is CASTLPGIAERYV.

V gene TRBV14 combines with J gene TRBJ1-2; D ambiguous. Trimming left V 1 base short and J 3 bases short, with 6 bases between. CDR1 SGHDN and CDR2 FVKESK come from the germline V gene. CDR3 size: 13 residues. The CDR3 bases are TGTGCCAGCAGCCAAGGAATTTACTATGGCTACACCTTC. This codes for CASSQGIYYGYTF.

This clone appeared a few times. V gene TRBV30 combines with J gene TRBJ2-2; 12 bases map to TRBD1. Germline V gene sequence: CDR1 GTSNPN, CDR2 SVGIG (reference sequence). V trimming: 6 bases; J trimming: 5 bases; junction bases outside the gene matches: 7. The CDR3 extends over 15 amino acids. The CDR3 DNA is TGTGCCTGCCGACCGGGACAGGGGGCAACCGGGGAGCTGTTTTTT. Translated: CACRPGQGATGELFF. The full variable domain, its missing parts supplied by reference TRBV30 and TRBJ2-2, is SQTIHQWPATLVQPVGSPLSLECTVEGTSNPNLYWYRQAAGRGLQLLFYSVGIGQISSEVPQNLSASRPQDRQFILSSKKLLLSDSGFYLCACRPGQGATGELFFGEGSRLTVL.

This rearrangement joins TRBV19 to TRBJ1-5; the match to TRBD1 covers 7 bases. CDR3 length equals 15 residues. Germline-derived CDR1 and CDR2 are LNHDA and SQIVND (reference sequence). Losses at the gene ends were 6 bases for V and 3 bases for J; bases not matched to a gene: 8. The CDR3 DNA is TGTGCCAGTAGCCCCCTACAGGGGATCAATCAGCCCCAGCATTTT. It translates to CASSPLQGINQPQHF.

The rearrangement uses TRBV7-5 and TRBJ1-4. TRBV7-5 is labeled a pseudogene. The CDR3 is 13 residues long. The CDR3 protein is CARTGGEAEKLFF. DNA for the CDR3: TGTGCCAGAACCGGGGGGGAGGCGGAAAAACTGTTTTTT.

CDR3 sequence reads: CASTATAATNTGELFF. CDR3 in DNA: TGTGCCAGCACCGCGACGGCAGCCACGAACACCGGGGAGCTGTTTTTT. The V gene is TRBV27, the J gene TRBJ2-2, with D hard to call. This CDR3 is 16 amino acids long. The germline gives CDR1 MNHEY, CDR2 SMNVEV (reference sequence). The V end was cut by 7 bases, the J end by 0 bases, with 15 bases between.

The V gene is TRBV19, the J gene TRBJ2-1; TRBD1 or TRBD2 may be the D gene (6 bases each). Germline CDR1 reads LNHDA; CDR2 reads SQIVND (reference sequence). The V and J ends lost 4 bases and 5 bases respectively, with 21 bases between them. This CDR3 has 17 amino acids. CDR3 in amino acids: CASSRGAGVFRNNEQFF. The DNA for the CDR3 is TGTGCCAGTAGTAGGGGGGCAGGGGTGTTCCGTAACAATGAGCAGTTCTTC. Based on the CDR3 plus reference TRBV19 and TRBJ2-1, the full variable domain is DGGITQSPKYLFRKEGQNVTLSCEQNLNHDAMYWYRQDPGQGLRLIYYSQIVNDFQKGDIAEGYSVSREKKESFPLTVTSAQKNPTAFYLCASSRGAGVFRNNEQFFGPGTRLTVL.

The rearrangement joins TRBV5-5 to TRBJ1-1; D is ambiguous. Germline CDR1 SGHKS, CDR2 YYEKEE (reference sequence). Trimming removed 2 bases at V and 3 bases at J, with 8 bases between. The CDR3 totals 13 residues. CDR3 sequence reads: CASSFFGDTEAFF. The CDR3 DNA reads TGTGCCAGCAGCTTTTTCGGGGACACTGAAGCTTTCTTT. Combining the CDR3 with reference TRBV5-5 and TRBJ1-1 gives the whole variable domain DAGVTQSPTHLIKTRGQQVTLRCSPISGHKSVSWYQQVLGQGPQFIFQYYEKEERGRGNFPDRFSARQFPNYSSELNVNALLLGDSALYLCASSFFGDTEAFFGQGTRLTVV.

The rearrangement joins TRBV5-1 to TRBJ2-1; TRBD1 or TRBD2 may be the D gene (5 bases each). This CDR3 is 14 amino acids long. Germline CDR1 and CDR2: SGHRS and YFSETQ. Trimming stripped 4 bases from V and 5 bases from J, with 13 bases between. CDR3 region: CASSDPGPDNEQFF. The CDR3 DNA sequence: TGCGCCAGCAGCGATCCGGGACCCGACAATGAGCAGTTCTTC. Supplemented by reference TRBV5-1 and TRBJ2-1, the full variable domain reads KAGVTQTPRYLIKTRGQQVTLSCSPISGHRSVSWYQQTPGQGLQFLFEYFSETQRNKGNFPGRFSGRQFSNSRSEMNVSTLELGDSALYLCASSDPGPDNEQFFGPGTRLTVL.

The chain recombines TRBV5-1 with TRBJ2-7; the match to TRBD2 covers 7 bases. Germline loops: CDR1 SGHRS, CDR2 YFSETQ. With 0 bases clipped from V and 0 bases from J, the junction kept 6 bases outside the gene matches. The CDR3 has 16 amino acids. Here the CDR3 DNA reads TGCGCCAGCAGCTTGGCGTCTAGCGGAGACTCCTACGAGCAGTACTTC. As protein: CASSLASSGDSYEQYF.

The gene calls are TRBV28 and TRBJ2-7, with 10 bases matching TRBD2. Germline trimming cut 2 bases from V and 5 bases from J; bases unmatched to any gene: 6. The CDR3 sequence is 15 residues long. The germline CDR1 and CDR2 sequences are MDHEN and SYDVKM. CDR3 protein: CASSLGASGSHEQYF. The CDR3 DNA is TGTGCCAGCAGTTTAGGGGCTAGCGGGAGCCACGAGCAGTACTTC. The full variable domain, in which reference TRBV28 and TRBJ2-7 provide the parts outside the CDR3, is DVKVTQSSRYLVKRTGEKVFLECVQDMDHENMFWYRQDPGLGLRLIYFSYDVKMKEKGDIPEGYSVSREKKERFSLILESASTNQTSMYLCASSLGASGSHEQYFGPGTRLTVT.

This clone was seen once. The genes are TRBV27 and TRBJ2-5; TRBD2 matches 15 bases. Per the germline V gene, CDR1 is MNHEY and CDR2 is SMNVEV (reference sequence). This CDR3 region has 19 residues. Trimming cost V 3 bases and J 5 bases; bases outside gene matches: 13. For the CDR3, the DNA is TGTGCCAGCAGTTTTCGGACTAGCGGGGGGGTGGGGGATGTGGAGACCCAGTACTTC. It codes for CASSFRTSGGVGDVETQYF.

CDR3 coding DNA: TGTGCCAGCAACCCCGACAGGGTTCAGCCCCAGCATTTT. Residues: CASNPDRVQPQHF. This chain links TRBV2 with TRBJ1-5; TRBD1 matches at 7 bases. The germline V gene has CDR1 SNHLY and CDR2 FYNNEI. J was trimmed by 6 bases and V by 7 bases; bases with no gene match: 6. CDR3 length: 13 amino acids.

The chain is built from TRBV4-2 and TRBJ2-7; 8 bases are a match to TRBD2. Germline values: CDR1 LGHNA, CDR2 YNFKEQ. This CDR3 is built from 17 residues. The ends lost 0 bases at V and 2 bases at J; junction bases unmatched: 9. CDR3 coding DNA: TGTGCCAGCAGCCAAGAAATTAAGCGGGAGTTCCCCTACGAGCAGTACTTC. Residues: CASSQEIKREFPYEQYF.

The chain has TRBV7-9 and TRBJ2-2, with a weak D call TRBD2 (6 bases). Germline CDR1 SEHNR, CDR2 FQNEAQ (reference sequence). This CDR3 region has 16 residues. V gave up 5 bases and J gave up 7 bases, with 20 bases separating them. The CDR3 coding sequence is TGTGCCAGCAGCGCACCAAGCTTCGGAGGGGTCGGGGAGCTGTTTTTT. Translated: CASSAPSFGGVGELFF. The whole variable domain, remainder taken from reference TRBV7-9 and TRBJ2-2, is DTGVSQNPRHKITKRGQNVTFRCDPISEHNRLYWYRQTLGQGPEFLTYFQNEAQLEKSRLLSDRFSAERPKGSFSTLEIQRTEQGDSAMYLCASSAPSFGGVGELFFGEGSRLTVL.

The sample holds one count of this clone. V and J are TRBV7-3 and TRBJ2-2; 7 positions match TRBD1. The CDR3 sequence is 17 residues long. Trimming cost V 0 bases and J 4 bases; bases outside gene matches: 8. Per germline, CDR1 SGHTA and CDR2 FQGTGA. CDR3 nucleotides: TGTGCCAGCAGCTTAACGCACGAGGGGGCTCTCACCGGGGAGCTGTTTTTT. This gives the protein CASSLTHEGALTGELFF.

The J gene is TRBJ2-7, the V gene TRBV2, with D possibly being TRBD1 (6 bases). V shed 2 bases and J shed 2 bases, with 10 bases lying between them. This CDR3 contains 14 residues. Germline CDR1 reads SNHLY; CDR2 reads FYNNEI. In DNA, the CDR3 is TGTGCCAGCAGTGAACAGACAGGACCCTACGAGCAGTACGTC. Protein sequence: CASSEQTGPYEQYV.

The chain carries TRBV6-6 and TRBJ2-7; 10 bases map to TRBD1. The V segment lost 2 bases and the J segment 2 bases; nucleotides outside the gene matches: 0. Germline V gives CDR1 MNHNY, CDR2 SVGAGI (reference sequence). The CDR3 is 14 residues long. CDR3 DNA: TGTGCCAGCAGTTACGACAGGGGGCCCTACGAGCAGTACGTC. Its protein is CASSYDRGPYEQYV.

This chain uses TRBV27 with TRBJ2-7, with 8 bases matching TRBD1. Germline values: CDR1 MNHEY, CDR2 SMNVEV (reference sequence). Trimming removed 8 bases from V and 2 bases from J; junction bases left unmatched: 5. The CDR3 length is 13 residues. Here the CDR3 reads CASGEQGAYEQYF. The CDR3 nucleotides read TGTGCCAGCGGGGAACAGGGGGCCTACGAGCAGTACTTC.